This T cell receptor beta chain was obtained from a study of human T cells and chemical hapten exposure. About the research overall: Patients were given diphenylcyclopropenone on the scalp weekly across the roughly 25-week study.

The time point here: patch test 3, about 24 weeks after DPC sensitization. The treatment: therapeutic diphenylcyclopropenone sensitization with weekly scalp DPC. This clonotype was counted ten times or more. V was shortened by 0 bases and J by 9 bases, with 11 bases between the two germline ends. Germline V gene lookup returns CDR1 ENHRY and CDR2 SYGVKD. The CDR3 spans 13 residues. TCRdb reprocessed the RACE reads with MiXCR, giving one entry per CDR3 protein. Here the sample spans about 190,000 distinct CDR3 sequences, under 30% being singletons. J is TRBJ2-5 and V is TRBV10-3; D is undetermined. The origin of this receptor is a woman aged 40 to 49 with alopecia areata. Some clones in this sample may be carry-over from other donors' samples. The sample in question was whole blood, obtained in connection with sensitization to the hapten diphenylcyclopropenone (DPC). The CDR3 here is CAISESEPAAQYF. In nucleotides, the CDR3 is TGTGCCATCAGTGAGTCTGAGCCGGCGGCCCAGTACTTC.